This T cell receptor (beta chain) came from a study of cytomegalovirus exposure and HLA in healthy donors. Researchers ran the PCR with 60 Vbeta and 13 Jbeta primers. TCRdb's table, derived via immunoSEQ multiplex PCR, lists solely in-frame clones and lacks some. This table has about 190,000 clones, around 73% appearing once. This CDR3 region has 15 residues. CDR1 is GTSNPN, CDR2 SVGIG, per germline (reference sequence). V was pared by 4 bases and J by 1 base, with 14 bases between. Study-wide findings and caveats: Immune exposure information comprised only CMV serostatus. In a later analysis, across HLA loci, associated TCR counts were highest for DRB1, lowest for HLA-C. Per a prior analysis, the majority of TCR beta V segments were productive roughly 90% or roughly 30% of the time.

About this clone itself: Its antigen is unknown.

J is TRBJ1-3 and V is TRBV30; tentative D call: TRBD1 (6 bases). This TCR came from a woman aged 25 to 39 in good health and CMV-seropositive. Specimen: PBMCs. DNA for the CDR3: TGTGCCTGGAAAACAGGGTCTGGTTCTGGAAACACCATATATTTT. Amino acid sequence: CAWKTGSGSGNTIYF. Complete variable domain (other parts from reference TRBV30 and TRBJ1-3): SQTIHQWPATLVQPVGSPLSLECTVEGTSNPNLYWYRQAAGRGLQLLFYSVGIGQISSEVPQNLSASRPQDRQFILSSKKLLLSDSGFYLCAWKTGSGSGNTIYFGEGSWLTVV.